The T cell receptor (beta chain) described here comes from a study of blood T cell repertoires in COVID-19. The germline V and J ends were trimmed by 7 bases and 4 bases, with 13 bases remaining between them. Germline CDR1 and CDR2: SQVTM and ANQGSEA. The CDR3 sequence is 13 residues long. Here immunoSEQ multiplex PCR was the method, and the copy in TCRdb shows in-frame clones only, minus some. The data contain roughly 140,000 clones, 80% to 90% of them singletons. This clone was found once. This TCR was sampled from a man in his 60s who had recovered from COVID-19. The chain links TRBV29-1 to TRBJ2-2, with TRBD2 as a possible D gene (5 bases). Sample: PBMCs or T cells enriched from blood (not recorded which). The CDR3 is CSATRGPTGELFF. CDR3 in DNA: TGCAGCGCTACTCGAGGGCCCACCGGGGAGCTGTTTTTT.